The rows below give T cell receptor beta chains drawn from one sample of a study of OX40 agonist ivuxolimab in advanced cancers. Assay used: immunoSEQ multiplex PCR; TCRdb lists only in-frame clones, some missing. This table holds 25,000 to 35,000 clones, roughly 68% found once. The material was CD4+ or CD8+ T cells sorted from blood, obtained in a trial of the OX40 agonist ivuxolimab. These receptors came from an adult with an advanced solid tumor such as melanoma, head and neck, liver or kidney cancer. The CDR3 runs from the conserved cysteine through the conserved F or W.

j_call cdr3_length v_call cdr3_aa
TRBJ1-2 15 TRBV6-5 CASSYSWSSNYGYTF
TRBJ1-5 13 TRBV19 CASSASRYQPQHF
TRBJ2-5 15 TRBV5-1 CASSITPGGVETQYF
TRBJ1-1 13 TRBV25-1 CASSQLGNAEAFF
TRBJ2-1 16 TRBV4-2 CASSQVSSGGAEEQFF
TRBJ2-5 13 TRBV6-6 CASTRRSQETQYF
TRBJ1-3 16 TRBV19 CASSIGTSSSGNTIYF
TRBJ2-5 13 TRBV18 CASSPGLKETQYF
TRBJ1-1 17 TRBV15 CATSRDISGQLNTEAFF
TRBJ1-2 11 TRBV9 CASSLDYGYTF
TRBJ2-5 14 TRBV18 CASSPNSGGETQYF
TRBJ1-1 18 TRBV7-6 CASSLGVRQGAVGTEAFF
TRBJ2-1 15 TRBV5-1 CASSLVSGGYNEQFF
TRBJ2-1 16 TRBV9 CASSVAASGGNGEQFF
TRBJ1-2 13 TRBV7-9 CAGSLTGKYGYTF
TRBJ2-5 16 TRBV18 CASSPQGGRYQETQYF
TRBJ1-1 13 TRBV18 CASSRDGYTEAFF
TRBJ2-6 14 TRBV30 CAWSAGSGANVLTF
TRBJ1-3 14 TRBV9 CASRPGFSGNTIYF
TRBJ1-4 10 TRBV10-3 CASRDEKLFF
TRBJ1-1 14 TRBV9 CASRALTGTTEAFF
TRBJ1-1 14 TRBV18 CASSPNRGNTEAFF
TRBJ2-1 15 TRBV6-6 CASSPDLGSYNEQFF
TRBJ2-7 14 TRBV18 CASSFGTRGYEQYF
TRBJ2-3 15 TRBV4-1 CASSQDGTTTDTQYF